What follows are 5 T cell receptor beta chains derived from one specimen sequenced in a study of cytomegalovirus exposure and HLA in healthy donors. With 60 Vbeta and 13 Jbeta primers, the PCR was carried out. Profiling relied on immunoSEQ multiplex PCR, and the TCRdb table lists in-frame clones only, not all of them. The sample lists about 200,000 clones, 80% to 90% occurring once. Sequences were obtained from PBMCs. The source is a man aged 25 to 45 in good health and CMV-seronegative.

The genes are TRBV5-8 and TRBJ1-4; TRBD1 agrees at 10 bases. V dropped 0 bases and J dropped 8; count of bases not matched to a gene: 4. This CDR3 spans 15 amino acids. Germline CDR1 reads SGHTS; CDR2 reads YDEGEE. The chain's CDR3 is CASSLAGTGEEKLFF. The CDR3, as DNA: TGTGCCAGCAGCTTGGCCGGGACAGGGGAAGAAAAACTGTTTTTT. Using reference TRBV5-8 and TRBJ1-4 for the parts outside the CDR3, the full variable domain is EAGVTQSPTHLIKTRGQQATLRCSPISGHTSVYWYQQALGLGLQFLLWYDEGEERNRGNFPPRFSGRQFPNYSSELNVNALELEDSALYLCASSLAGTGEEKLFFGSGTQLSVL.

This rearrangement joins TRBV10-3 to TRBJ2-7, with a weak D call TRBD1 (5 bases). The germline CDR1 and CDR2 sequences are ENHRY and SYGVKD. The CDR3 runs to 14 residues. V dropped 2 bases and J dropped 0 bases, with 8 bases sitting between them. Here the CDR3 DNA reads TGTGCCATCAGTGAGCTTCAGGGCTCCTACGAGCAGTACTTC. Amino acid sequence: CAISELQGSYEQYF.

The chain couples TRBV2 to TRBJ2-1; TRBD1 matches at 10 bases. The ends lost 6 bases at V and 0 bases at J; junction bases unmatched: 14. This CDR3 has 19 residues. Germline CDR1 and CDR2: SNHLY and FYNNEI. The CDR3 coding sequence is TGTGCCAGCAGCCAGTCCCGGGACAGGGGAATCAGCTCCTACAATGAGCAGTTCTTC. It encodes CASSQSRDRGISSYNEQFF.

This clone occurred once. V gene TRBV5-4 combines with J gene TRBJ2-7, with D maybe TRBD1 (6 bases). Trimming pared 0 bases from V and 3 bases from J, leaving 16 bases between. There are 16 residues in the CDR3. From germline, CDR1 is SGHNT and CDR2 YYREEE (reference sequence). CDR3 protein: CASSLGGTQSSYEQYF. The DNA for the CDR3 is TGTGCCAGCAGCTTGGGGGGGACACAATCCAGCTACGAGCAGTACTTC.

J is TRBJ2-7 and V is TRBV5-4; tentative D call: TRBD1 (7 bases). Germline CDR1 and CDR2: SGHNT and YYREEE (reference sequence). V was trimmed by 3 bases and J by 5 bases, leaving 12 bases between them. This CDR3 is built from 13 residues. The CDR3 loop reads CASSWGDSHEQYF. The DNA of the CDR3 is TGTGCCAGCAGCTGGGGGGACAGCCACGAGCAGTACTTC.